This T cell receptor beta chain was sequenced during a study of regulatory T cells in long-lasting Graves disease. The V and J ends lost 5 bases and 5 bases respectively, with 7 bases between them. This CDR3 has 12 amino acids. The germline CDR1 and CDR2 sequences are SGHTA and FQGTGA. With iRepertoire HTBI primers and Arm-PCR of CDR3 regions, TCR beta libraries were built. MiXCR was run by TCRdb on the multiplex PCR reads, yielding one entry per CDR3 protein. The data show 500,000 or so distinct CDR3 sequences, roughly 15% seen once. Only a few counts were recorded for this clonotype. Time point of the sample: newly diagnosed GD, antithyroid drugs for less than 3 months. TCR sequences were obtained from RNA taken from PBMCs. The same specimen was also included in a second study, on T cells in Graves' hyperthyroidism and ophthalmopathy.

The source is a woman aged 50 to 60 with Graves disease. The chain links TRBV7-3 to TRBJ2-1, with D unresolved. This specimen was peripheral blood mononuclear cells (PBMCs), taken at new diagnosis, from a patient treated with antithyroid drugs. CDR3 coding DNA: TGTGCCAGCAGCACCGACAACAATGAGCAGTTCTTC. It is translated as CASSTDNNEQFF.